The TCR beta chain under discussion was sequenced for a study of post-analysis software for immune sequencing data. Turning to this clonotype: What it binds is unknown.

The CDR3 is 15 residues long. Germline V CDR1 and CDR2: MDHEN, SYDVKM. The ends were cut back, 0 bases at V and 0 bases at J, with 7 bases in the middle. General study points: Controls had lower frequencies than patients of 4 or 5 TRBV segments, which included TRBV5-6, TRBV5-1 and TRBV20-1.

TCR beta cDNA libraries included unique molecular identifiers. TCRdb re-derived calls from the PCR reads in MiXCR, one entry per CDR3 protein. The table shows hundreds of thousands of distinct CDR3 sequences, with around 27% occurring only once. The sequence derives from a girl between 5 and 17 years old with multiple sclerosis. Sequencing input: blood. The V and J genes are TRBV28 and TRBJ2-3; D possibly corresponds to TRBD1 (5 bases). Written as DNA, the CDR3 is TGTGCCAGCAGTTTATGGCAGGGAAGCACAGATACGCAGTATTTT. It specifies CASSLWQGSTDTQYF. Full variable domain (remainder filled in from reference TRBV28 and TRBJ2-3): DVKVTQSSRYLVKRTGEKVFLECVQDMDHENMFWYRQDPGLGLRLIYFSYDVKMKEKGDIPEGYSVSREKKERFSLILESASTNQTSMYLCASSLWQGSTDTQYFGPGTRLTVL.